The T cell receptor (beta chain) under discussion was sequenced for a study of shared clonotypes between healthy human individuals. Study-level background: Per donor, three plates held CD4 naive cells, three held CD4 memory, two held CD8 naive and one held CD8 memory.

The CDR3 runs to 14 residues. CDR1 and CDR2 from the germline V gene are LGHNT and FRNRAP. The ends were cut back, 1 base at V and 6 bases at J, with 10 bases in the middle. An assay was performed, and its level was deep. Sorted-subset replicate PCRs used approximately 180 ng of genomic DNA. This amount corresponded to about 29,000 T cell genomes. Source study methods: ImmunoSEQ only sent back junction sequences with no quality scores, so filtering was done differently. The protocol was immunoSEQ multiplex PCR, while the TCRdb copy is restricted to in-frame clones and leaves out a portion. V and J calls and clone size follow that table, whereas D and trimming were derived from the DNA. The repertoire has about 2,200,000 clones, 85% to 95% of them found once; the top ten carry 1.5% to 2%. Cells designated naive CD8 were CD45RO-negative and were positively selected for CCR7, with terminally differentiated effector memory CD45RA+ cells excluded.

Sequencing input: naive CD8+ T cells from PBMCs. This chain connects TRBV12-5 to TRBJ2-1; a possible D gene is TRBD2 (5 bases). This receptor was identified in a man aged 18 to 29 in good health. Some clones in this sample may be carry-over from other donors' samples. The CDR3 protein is CASGLGQRINEQFF. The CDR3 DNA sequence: TGTGCTAGTGGTTTGGGCCAGCGGATCAATGAGCAGTTCTTC.